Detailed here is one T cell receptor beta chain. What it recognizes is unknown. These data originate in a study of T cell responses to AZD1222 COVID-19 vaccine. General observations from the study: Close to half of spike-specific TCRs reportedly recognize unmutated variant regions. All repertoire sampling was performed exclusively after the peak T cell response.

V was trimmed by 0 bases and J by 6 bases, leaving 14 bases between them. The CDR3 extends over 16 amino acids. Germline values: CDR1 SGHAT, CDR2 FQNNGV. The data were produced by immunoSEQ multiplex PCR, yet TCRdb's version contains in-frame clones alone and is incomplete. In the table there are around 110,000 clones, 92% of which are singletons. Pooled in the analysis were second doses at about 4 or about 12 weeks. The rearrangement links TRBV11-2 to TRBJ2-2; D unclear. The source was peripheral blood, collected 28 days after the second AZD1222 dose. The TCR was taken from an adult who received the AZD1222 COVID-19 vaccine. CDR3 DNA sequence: TGTGCCAGCAGCTTAGATGGGTCGCTTACCCCCGGGGAGCTGTTTTTT. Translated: CASSLDGSLTPGELFF.